The clone carrying this T cell receptor (beta chain) was seen more than once but under ten times. What it binds is not known. The data are from a study of T cell repertoires in cytomegalovirus infection. The overall study: Selection of CMV epitopes for the study included recently identified HLA-C-restricted and well-studied HLA-B-restricted ones. Signatures in public TCR beta sequences pointed to both CMV infection and matching HLA type.

Each CDR3 protein is one row after TCRdb ran MiXCR on the reads. Of tens of thousands of distinct CDR3 sequences in the sample, around 20% were seen once. Study conclusions and caveats: It was HLA-C-restricted CMV-specific TCR beta clonotypes that dominated the response ex vivo.

The CDR3 totals 18 residues. The V gene's germline CDR1 is MNHEY and CDR2 SVGAGI. The germline V and J ends were trimmed by 0 bases and 4 bases, with 21 bases remaining between them. The clonotype comes from a human donor in good health (CMV status not recorded). Some clones in this sample may be carry-over from other donors' samples. The source material was CD8+ T cells from cultured PBMCs, sampled from culture after CMV antigen stimulation. The chain employs TRBV6-5 and TRBJ1-2, with D possibly matching TRBD1 (6 bases). In nucleotides, the CDR3 is TGTGCCAGCAGTTACTCGGGGGCCATTATCGTCGGCGGCTATGGCTACACCTTC. It specifies CASSYSGAIIVGGYGYTF.